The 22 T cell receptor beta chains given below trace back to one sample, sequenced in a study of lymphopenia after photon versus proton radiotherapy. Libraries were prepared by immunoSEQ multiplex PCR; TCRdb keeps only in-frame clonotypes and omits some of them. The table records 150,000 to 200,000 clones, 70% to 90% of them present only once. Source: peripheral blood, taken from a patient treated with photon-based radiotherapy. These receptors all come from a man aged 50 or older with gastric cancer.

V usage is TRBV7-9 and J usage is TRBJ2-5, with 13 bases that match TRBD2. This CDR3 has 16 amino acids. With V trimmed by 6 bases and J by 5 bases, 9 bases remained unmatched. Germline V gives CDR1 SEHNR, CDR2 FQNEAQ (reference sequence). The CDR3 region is CASSYGLAGVLETQYF. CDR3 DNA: TGTGCCAGCAGTTACGGACTAGCGGGAGTCTTGGAGACCCAGTACTTC.

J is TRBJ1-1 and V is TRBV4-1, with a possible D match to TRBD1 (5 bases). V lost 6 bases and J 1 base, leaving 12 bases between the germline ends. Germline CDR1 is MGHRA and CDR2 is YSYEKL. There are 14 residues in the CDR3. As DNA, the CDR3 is TGCGCCAGCAGACTGGGGACGGGGAACACTGAAGCTTTCTTT. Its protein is CASRLGTGNTEAFF.

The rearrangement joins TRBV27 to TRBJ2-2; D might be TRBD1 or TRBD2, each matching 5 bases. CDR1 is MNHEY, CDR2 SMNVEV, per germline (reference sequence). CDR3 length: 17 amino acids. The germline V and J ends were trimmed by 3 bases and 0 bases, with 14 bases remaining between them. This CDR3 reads CASSFHQPGPNTGELFF. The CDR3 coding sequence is TGTGCCAGCAGTTTCCACCAACCGGGGCCGAACACCGGGGAGCTGTTTTTT.

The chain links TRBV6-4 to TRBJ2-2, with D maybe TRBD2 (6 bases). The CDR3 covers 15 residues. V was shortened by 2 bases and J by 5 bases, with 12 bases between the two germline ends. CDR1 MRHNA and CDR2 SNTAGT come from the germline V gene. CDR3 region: CASSDQTRDTGELFF. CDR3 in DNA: TGTGCCAGCAGTGACCAGACTAGAGATACCGGGGAGCTGTTTTTT.

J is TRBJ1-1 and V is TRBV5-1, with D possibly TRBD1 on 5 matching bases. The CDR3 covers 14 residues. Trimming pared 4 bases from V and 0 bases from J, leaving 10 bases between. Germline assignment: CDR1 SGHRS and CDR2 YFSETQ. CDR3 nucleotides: TGCGCCAGCAGCCAGGGAGATTTGAACACTGAAGCTTTCTTT. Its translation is CASSQGDLNTEAFF.

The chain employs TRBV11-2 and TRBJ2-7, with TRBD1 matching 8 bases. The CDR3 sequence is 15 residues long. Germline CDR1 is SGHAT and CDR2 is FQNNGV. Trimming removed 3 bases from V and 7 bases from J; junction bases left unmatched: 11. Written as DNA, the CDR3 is TGTGCCAGCAGCTTGGGTTGGCAGGGGGCAAAAGAGCAGTACTTC. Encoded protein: CASSLGWQGAKEQYF.

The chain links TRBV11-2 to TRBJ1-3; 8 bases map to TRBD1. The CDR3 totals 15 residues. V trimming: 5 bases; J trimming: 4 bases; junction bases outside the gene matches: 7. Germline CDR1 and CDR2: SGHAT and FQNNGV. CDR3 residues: CASSPLRTGGNTIYF. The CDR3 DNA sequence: TGTGCCAGCAGCCCACTCCGGACAGGGGGAAACACCATATATTTT.

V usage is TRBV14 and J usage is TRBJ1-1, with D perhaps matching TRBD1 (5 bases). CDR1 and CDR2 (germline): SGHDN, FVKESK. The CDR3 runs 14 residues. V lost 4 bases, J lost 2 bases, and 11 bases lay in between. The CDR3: CASSLLQANTEAFF. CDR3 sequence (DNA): TGTGCCAGCAGCCTTCTACAGGCTAACACTGAAGCTTTCTTT.

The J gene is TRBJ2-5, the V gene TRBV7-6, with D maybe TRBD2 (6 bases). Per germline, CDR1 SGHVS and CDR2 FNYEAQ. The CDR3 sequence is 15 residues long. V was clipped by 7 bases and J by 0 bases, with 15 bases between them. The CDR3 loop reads CASTLRGGNQETQYF. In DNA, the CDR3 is TGTGCCAGCACCCTGAGGGGCGGGAACCAAGAGACCCAGTACTTC.

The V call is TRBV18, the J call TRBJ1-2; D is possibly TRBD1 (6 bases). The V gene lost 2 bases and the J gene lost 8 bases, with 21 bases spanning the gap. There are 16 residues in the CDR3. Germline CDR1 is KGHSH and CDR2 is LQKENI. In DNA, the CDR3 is TGTGCCAGCTCACCATACGAACTACAGGGAGATAGCGGCTACACCTTC. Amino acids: CASSPYELQGDSGYTF.

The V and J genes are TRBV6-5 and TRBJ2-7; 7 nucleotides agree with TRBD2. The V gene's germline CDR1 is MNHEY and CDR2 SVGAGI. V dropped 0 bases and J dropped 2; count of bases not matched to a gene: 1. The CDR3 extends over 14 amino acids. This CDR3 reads CASSYSAGAYEQYF. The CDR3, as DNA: TGTGCCAGCAGTTACTCCGCGGGGGCCTACGAGCAGTACTTC.

The CDR3 DNA reads TGTGCCAGCAGCTTTGAGGGCGGCTACAATGAGCAGTTCTTC. It specifies CASSFEGGYNEQFF. V and J are TRBV7-6 and TRBJ2-1, with D perhaps matching TRBD2 (5 bases). V lost 3 bases and J 3 bases, leaving 9 bases between the germline ends. The length of the CDR3 is 14 residues. The germline V gene has CDR1 SGHVS and CDR2 FNYEAQ.

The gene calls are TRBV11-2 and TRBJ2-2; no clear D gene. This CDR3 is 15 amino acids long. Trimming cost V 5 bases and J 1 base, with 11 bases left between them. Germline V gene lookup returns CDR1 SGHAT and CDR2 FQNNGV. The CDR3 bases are TGTGCCAGCAGCCAAGGCCAGGTGAACACCGGGGAGCTGTTTTTT. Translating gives CASSQGQVNTGELFF. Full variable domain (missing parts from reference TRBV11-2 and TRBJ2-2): EAGVAQSPRYKIIEKRQSVAFWCNPISGHATLYWYQQILGQGPKLLIQFQNNGVVDDSQLPKDRFSAERLKGVDSTLKIQPAKLEDSAVYLCASSQGQVNTGELFFGEGSRLTVL.

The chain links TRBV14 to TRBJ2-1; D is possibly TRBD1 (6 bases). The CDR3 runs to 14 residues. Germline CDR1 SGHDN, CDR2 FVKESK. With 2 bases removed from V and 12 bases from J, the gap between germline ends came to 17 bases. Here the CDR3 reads CASSQWRGEGGQFF. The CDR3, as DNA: TGTGCCAGCAGCCAATGGAGAGGTGAAGGGGGGCAGTTCTTC.

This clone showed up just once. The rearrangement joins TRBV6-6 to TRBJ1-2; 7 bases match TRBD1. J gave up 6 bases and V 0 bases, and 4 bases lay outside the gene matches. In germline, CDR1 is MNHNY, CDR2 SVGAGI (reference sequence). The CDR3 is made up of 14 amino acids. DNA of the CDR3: TGTGCCAGCAGTTACTCCGACAGGGTAGATGGCTACACCTTC. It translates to CASSYSDRVDGYTF.

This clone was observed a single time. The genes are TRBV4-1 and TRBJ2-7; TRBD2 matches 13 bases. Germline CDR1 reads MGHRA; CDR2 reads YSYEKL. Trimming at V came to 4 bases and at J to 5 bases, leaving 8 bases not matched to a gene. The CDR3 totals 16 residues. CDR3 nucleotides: TGCGCCAGCAGCCTGAGACTAGCGGGAGGTCTCCACGAGCAGTACTTC. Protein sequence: CASSLRLAGGLHEQYF.

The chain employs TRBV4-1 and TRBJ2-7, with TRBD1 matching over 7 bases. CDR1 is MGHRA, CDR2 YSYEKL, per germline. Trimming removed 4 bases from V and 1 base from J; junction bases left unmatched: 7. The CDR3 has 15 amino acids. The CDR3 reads CASSRPGQSSYEQYF. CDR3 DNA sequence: TGCGCCAGCAGCCGACCGGGACAGTCATCCTACGAGCAGTACTTC.

CDR3 amino acids: CASSSGKSNYGYTF. The CDR3 DNA sequence: TGTGCCAGCAGTTCAGGGAAGTCGAACTATGGCTACACCTTC. The chain joins TRBV6-5 to TRBJ1-2, with a possible D match to TRBD1 (5 bases). Germline CDR1 and CDR2: MNHEY and SVGAGI. The CDR3 is 14 amino acids. V lost 4 bases to trimming and J lost 2 bases, with 11 bases between them.

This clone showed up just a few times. As DNA, the CDR3 is TGTGCAAGTCGCTTACCCCGGGACCAGATCTACGAGCAGTACTTC. It is translated as CASRLPRDQIYEQYF. The rearrangement joins TRBV12-2 to TRBJ2-7. TRBV12-2 is a pseudogene locus. This CDR3 comprises 15 residues.

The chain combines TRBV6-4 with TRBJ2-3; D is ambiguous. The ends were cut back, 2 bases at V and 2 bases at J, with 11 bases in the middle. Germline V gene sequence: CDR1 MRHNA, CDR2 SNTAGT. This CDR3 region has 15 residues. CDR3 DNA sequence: TGTGCCAGCAGTGACGATGGCGGAATCACAGATACGCAGTATTTT. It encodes CASSDDGGITDTQYF.

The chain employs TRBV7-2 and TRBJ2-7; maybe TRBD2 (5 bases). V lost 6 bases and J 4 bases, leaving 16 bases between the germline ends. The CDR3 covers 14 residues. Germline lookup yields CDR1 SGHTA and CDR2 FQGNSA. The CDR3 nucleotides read TGTGCCAGCAGTTTCCAGTCGGGGTTTTACGAGCAGTACTTC. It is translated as CASSFQSGFYEQYF.

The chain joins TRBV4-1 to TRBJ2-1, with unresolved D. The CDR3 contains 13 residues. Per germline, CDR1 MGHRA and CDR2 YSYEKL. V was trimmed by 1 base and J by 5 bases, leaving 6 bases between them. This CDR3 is CASSQGPNNEQFF. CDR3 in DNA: TGCGCCAGCAGCCAAGGCCCTAACAATGAGCAGTTCTTC.